This T cell receptor (beta chain) was recorded in a study of tumor-infiltrating lymphocytes in primary liver carcinoma. Study-level information: Maximum tumor diameters ranged from roughly 4.2 to 11 cm, stage T1-T3 N0M0.

Trimming at V came to 10 bases and at J to 4 bases, leaving 12 bases not matched to a gene. The germline CDR1 and CDR2 sequences are MNHNS and SASEGT. CDR3 length: 14 amino acids. About this clonotype: Its antigen is still unknown.

Taking about 20-31 mg of unsorted bulk tissue, the authors co-extracted RNA and DNA. Total RNA (approximately 450 ng) served as template for TCR beta cDNA synthesis primed by a constant-region primer. What produced the TCR beta libraries was three nested multiplex PCR rounds using slightly modified ARM-PCR. The study ran its first two PCR rounds for roughly 11 cycles each, using TRBV1-TRBV30 forward primers and a C-beta reverse primer. Via MiXCR, TCRdb re-called the multiplex PCR reads, giving one row per CDR3 protein. The sample has 30,000 to 40,000 distinct CDR3 sequences, around 74% seen once. Study conclusions and caveats: Less overlap was seen in tumor-adjacent and tumor-blood pairs than in tumor region pairs.

The TCR comes from a man aged 40-49 years with primary liver carcinoma and hepatitis B virus infection. The genes are TRBV6-1 and TRBJ2-7, with 8 bases fitting TRBD2. The sample was liver tumor tissue from sampling region 4. Subset described: tumor region T4, right-lateral pole. The CDR3 sequence: CANSRTSWRYEQYF. The CDR3 nucleotides are TGTGCCAACAGCCGGACTAGCTGGAGATACGAGCAGTACTTC.